One sample yielded the 24 T cell receptor beta chains listed below, sequenced in a study of cytotoxic CD8 clonotypes in ibrutinib-treated CLL. The method was immunoSEQ multiplex PCR; TCRdb's version includes in-frame clones alone and lacks a portion of them. The sample includes some 130,000 clones, around 76% of them seen just once. This specimen consisted of PBMCs, obtained after 24 months of ibrutinib treatment. These receptors were obtained from a human donor with chronic lymphocytic leukemia.

J is TRBJ2-7 and V is TRBV6-5, with 15 bases that match TRBD2. CDR3 length equals 14 residues. V gave up 8 bases and J gave up 12 bases; unmatched junction bases: 11. CDR1 is MNHEY and CDR2 is SVGAGI in the germline V gene. The CDR3 nucleotides read TGTGCCAGCGGACCAACGGGACTAGCGGGGGGCGGGTACTTC. Translating gives CASGPTGLAGGGYF.

The rearrangement links TRBV28 to TRBJ2-7; TRBD1 matches 9 bases. Germline CDR1 reads MDHEN; CDR2 reads SYDVKM. The CDR3 spans 14 residues. J lost 3 bases, V lost 7 bases, and 7 bases had no gene match. The CDR3 reads CASTHGTGNYEQYF. DNA for the CDR3: TGTGCCAGCACCCACGGGACAGGGAACTACGAGCAGTACTTC.

CDR3 sequence reads: CASSLQTAGTQYF. CDR3 DNA: TGTGCCAGCAGCTTACAGACTGCCGGTACGCAGTATTTT. V usage is TRBV13 and J usage is TRBJ2-3; no reliable D call. The germline V and J ends were trimmed by 2 bases and 8 bases, with 11 bases remaining between them. The germline gives CDR1 PRHDT, CDR2 FYEKMQ (reference sequence). The CDR3 runs to 13 residues.

This clone has more than one count but fewer than ten. The chain recombines TRBV5-4 with TRBJ1-3; TRBD1 is a possible D gene (6 bases). From germline, CDR1 is SGHNT and CDR2 YYREEE (reference sequence). The CDR3 contains 16 residues. The germline V and J ends were trimmed by 4 bases and 0 bases, with 14 bases remaining between them. CDR3 region: CASSPGVPGSGNTIYF. CDR3 DNA sequence: TGTGCCAGCAGCCCAGGGGTCCCAGGCTCTGGAAACACCATATATTTT.

This chain joins TRBV7-2 and TRBJ1-3; no reliable D call. The CDR3 loop spans 13 amino acids. Germline V gene sequence: CDR1 SGHTA, CDR2 FQGNSA. Trimming left V 4 bases short and J 1 base short, with 5 bases between. Here the CDR3 DNA reads TGTGCCAGCAGCTCCGAATCTGGAAACACCATATATTTT. Translation gives CASSSESGNTIYF.

The rearrangement links TRBV14 to TRBJ2-5; D is possibly TRBD2 (6 bases). Germline V CDR1 and CDR2: SGHDN, FVKESK. CDR3 length: 16 residues. With 3 bases removed from V and 1 base from J, the gap between germline ends came to 15 bases. CDR3 DNA: TGTGCCAGCAGCCAGGGGATATGGAGGGGCCAAGAGACCCAGTACTTC. Encoded protein: CASSQGIWRGQETQYF.

The gene calls are TRBV5-1 and TRBJ1-1; 7 positions agree with TRBD1. Germline V gives CDR1 SGHRS, CDR2 YFSETQ. V was pared by 4 bases and J by 7 bases, with 4 bases of the junction left unmatched. This CDR3 comprises 12 residues. The CDR3 coding sequence is TGCGCCAGCAGCAGGGACAGCCATGAAGCTTTCTTT. Its protein is CASSRDSHEAFF. Looking up the rest from reference TRBV5-1 and TRBJ1-1 gives the full variable domain: KAGVTQTPRYLIKTRGQQVTLSCSPISGHRSVSWYQQTPGQGLQFLFEYFSETQRNKGNFPGRFSGRQFSNSRSEMNVSTLELGDSALYLCASSRDSHEAFFGQGTRLTVV.

The chain uses TRBV28 and TRBJ2-7; D ambiguous. CDR1 and CDR2 from the germline V gene are MDHEN and SYDVKM. This CDR3 region has 15 residues. Trimming took 2 bases from V and 4 from J, leaving 15 bases between them. The CDR3 DNA reads as TGTGCCAGCAGTTTAGCCCCCCCGCGTCGGTACGAGCAGTACTTC. Translated, it gives CASSLAPPRRYEQYF.

The V call is TRBV10-3, the J call TRBJ2-7; unclear D gene. Germline assignment: CDR1 ENHRY and CDR2 SYGVKD. Trimming stripped 4 bases from V and 5 bases from J, with 9 bases between. The CDR3 consists of 12 residues. The CDR3 DNA sequence: TGTGCCATCAGTGCCCAATTGGACGAGCAGTACTTC. Translating gives CAISAQLDEQYF.

This clone was seen once. This chain uses TRBV5-1 with TRBJ1-1; TRBD1 is a possible D gene (5 bases). V was shortened by 0 bases and J by 1 base, with 10 bases between the two germline ends. CDR1 is SGHRS, CDR2 YFSETQ, per germline. CDR3 size: 15 residues. The CDR3 DNA is TGCGCCAGCAGCTTGGAGGGGCCAGGGAACACTGAAGCTTTCTTT. Translation gives CASSLEGPGNTEAFF.

The chain joins TRBV29-1 to TRBJ2-2; D unclear. Germline loops: CDR1 SQVTM, CDR2 ANQGSEA. The CDR3 runs 13 residues. The ends were cut back, 8 bases at V and 0 bases at J, with 10 bases in the middle. CDR3 nucleotide sequence: TGCAGCACCCGGTGGCCGAACACCGGGGAGCTGTTTTTT. Its protein product is CSTRWPNTGELFF.

The V call is TRBV5-1, the J call TRBJ2-2; a weak D match, TRBD2 (5 bases). Deletions cut 6 bases from V and 4 bases from J, with 13 bases between. The length of the CDR3 is 14 residues. Germline CDR1 reads SGHRS; CDR2 reads YFSETQ. The CDR3 coding sequence is TGCGCCAGCACCGTTGAGGGCGGCACCGGGGAGCTGTTTTTT. Amino acids: CASTVEGGTGELFF.

The table lists this clone with a count of one. CDR3 bases: TGTGCCAGTAGTAGCTGGACTAGCGGGCCTAATGAGCAGTTCTTC. This encodes CASSSWTSGPNEQFF. The genes are TRBV19 and TRBJ2-1; TRBD2 aligns across 11 bases. The germline V gene has CDR1 LNHDA and CDR2 SQIVND (reference sequence). The CDR3 sequence is 15 residues long. V shed 4 bases, J shed 7 bases, and the junction held 6 bases outside the gene matches.

The sample holds a few counts of this clone. The rearrangement uses TRBV14 and TRBJ2-3; the match to TRBD2 covers 9 bases. Trimming cost V 4 bases and J 4 bases; bases outside gene matches: 3. This CDR3 has 14 residues. CDR1 SGHDN and CDR2 FVKESK come from the germline V gene. The CDR3: CASSRGGGADTQYF. DNA of the CDR3: TGTGCCAGCAGCCGTGGCGGGGGGGCAGATACGCAGTATTTT.

This sequence joins TRBV5-1 and TRBJ2-7; 11 bases match TRBD1. With 1 base clipped from V and 6 bases from J, the junction kept 12 bases outside the gene matches. The CDR3 contains 17 residues. The V gene's germline CDR1 is SGHRS and CDR2 YFSETQ. CDR3 in DNA: TGCGCCAGCAGCTTGACTAACCCGGGACAGGGGGGTGGCGAGCAGTACTTC. Translation: CASSLTNPGQGGGEQYF.

The chain carries TRBV19 and TRBJ1-6; no clear D. The V gene lost 9 bases and the J gene lost 9 bases, with 15 bases spanning the gap. This CDR3 has 13 residues. The germline CDR1 and CDR2 sequences are LNHDA and SQIVND (reference sequence). The CDR3 region is CASMDLAGSPLHF. The CDR3 coding sequence is TGTGCCAGCATGGACCTGGCCGGTTCACCCCTCCACTTT.

J is TRBJ2-7 and V is TRBV9, with TRBD1 identical over 10 bases. From germline, CDR1 is SGDLS and CDR2 YYNGEE. This CDR3 is 15 amino acids long. V lost 4 bases and J lost 2; bases outside the gene matches: 6. The CDR3 protein is CASSPRQGAAYEQYF. The CDR3 DNA sequence: TGTGCCAGCAGCCCCCGACAGGGGGCTGCCTACGAGCAGTACTTC.

This sequence joins TRBV11-1 and TRBJ2-7; no reliable D call. The length of the CDR3 is 11 residues. With 6 bases removed from V and 12 bases from J, the gap between germline ends came to 15 bases. Germline CDR1 and CDR2: SGHAT and FQDESV (reference sequence). The CDR3 bases are TGTGCCAGCAGACACAAAAAAGAGACGTACTTC. This translates into CASRHKKETYF.

This clone occurred once. V gene TRBV4-3 combines with J gene TRBJ2-3; maybe TRBD2 (5 bases). With 1 base removed from V and 4 bases from J, the gap between germline ends came to 12 bases. Germline V gene lookup returns CDR1 LGHNA and CDR2 YSLEER. This CDR3 spans 15 amino acids. DNA of the CDR3: TGCGCCAGCAGCCAAGTCTTGAGGGCCTCAGATACGCAGTATTTT. Its translation: CASSQVLRASDTQYF.

This rearrangement joins TRBV18 to TRBJ1-5; D gene ambiguous. This CDR3 region has 13 residues. Between the trimmed V and J ends, which lost 2 bases and 7 bases, there was a span of 9 bases. Per the germline V gene, CDR1 is KGHSH and CDR2 is LQKENI. CDR3 region: CASSPGAEQPQHF. CDR3 DNA: TGTGCCAGCTCACCAGGCGCCGAACAGCCCCAGCATTTT.

This clone occurred many times. The chain couples TRBV7-3 to TRBJ2-2; no clear D gene. Between the trimmed V and J ends, which lost 2 bases and 1 base, there was a span of 14 bases. The CDR3 runs 17 residues. Germline CDR1 reads SGHTA; CDR2 reads FQGTGA. CDR3 sequence (DNA): TGTGCCAGCAGCTTAGGGTCCCCGGTCGGGAACACCGGGGAGCTGTTTTTT. Protein: CASSLGSPVGNTGELFF.

Only one count was recorded for this clone. This chain connects TRBV6-6 to TRBJ1-3, with 9 bases fitting TRBD1. The CDR3 contains 14 residues. The V and J ends lost 10 bases and 0 bases, in that order; junction bases with no gene match: 4. Looked up from germline, CDR1 is MNHNY and CDR2 is SVGAGI (reference sequence). CDR3 coding DNA: TGTGCCATCACAGGGGGCGCCTCTGGAAACACCATATATTTT. It specifies CAITGGASGNTIYF.

The chain combines TRBV1 with TRBJ2-3; the DNA was not used to check the table's D call, TRBD1. TRBV1 is reported as a pseudogene. This CDR3 region has 16 residues. This CDR3 reads CTSSQDPTGATDTQYF. For the CDR3, the DNA is TGCACCAGCAGCCAAGACCCAACTGGGGCCACAGATACGCAGTATTTT.

The chain links TRBV9 to TRBJ2-5; D uncertain. Trimming left V 2 bases short and J 1 base short, with 9 bases between. The CDR3 has 14 amino acids. Germline CDR1 SGDLS, CDR2 YYNGEE. The CDR3 DNA reads TGTGCCAGCAGCGTGAGTGGTCTCCAAGAGACCCAGTACTTC. Amino acid sequence: CASSVSGLQETQYF.